These 14 T cell receptor beta chains originate from one sample sequenced in a study of identical twins. TCRdb fed the 5' RACE reads into MiXCR, producing one record per CDR3 protein. The sample lists around 550,000 distinct CDR3 sequences; 13% to 15% were seen once. The sample also formed part of further work on yellow fever vaccine responses in identical twins.

Material for sequencing was CD4+ T cells sorted from blood. The receptors were sampled from a woman aged 18-30 years in good health.

This clonotype was seen a handful of times. V gene TRBV5-1 combines with J gene TRBJ2-1; 12 bases are shared with TRBD2. J was trimmed by 0 bases and V by 0 bases; bases with no gene match: 4. Germline values: CDR1 SGHRS, CDR2 YFSETQ. The CDR3 runs to 18 residues. The DNA of the CDR3 is TGCGCCAGCAGCTTGGAGCTAGCGGGAGGGAGCTCCTACAATGAGCAGTTCTTC. Translated, it gives CASSLELAGGSSYNEQFF. The variable domain in full, with the rest retrieved from reference TRBV5-1 and TRBJ2-1, is KAGVTQTPRYLIKTRGQQVTLSCSPISGHRSVSWYQQTPGQGLQFLFEYFSETQRNKGNFPGRFSGRQFSNSRSEMNVSTLELGDSALYLCASSLELAGGSSYNEQFFGPGTRLTVL.

The CDR3 loop is CASSLAPLWAKNIQYF. The CDR3 DNA follows: TGTGCCAGCTCACTGGCCCCACTTTGGGCCAAAAACATTCAGTACTTC. V is TRBV18 and J is TRBJ2-4; no reliable D call. The V end was cut by 4 bases, the J end by 1 base, with 14 bases between. CDR1 and CDR2 from the germline V gene are KGHSH and LQKENI. The CDR3 extends over 16 amino acids.

CDR3 amino acids: CSAPVELSNEQFF. The CDR3, as DNA: TGCAGTGCACCAGTGGAGCTGTCGAATGAGCAGTTCTTC. The V gene is TRBV20-1, the J gene TRBJ2-1; D ambiguous. This CDR3 spans 13 amino acids. Trimming removed 6 bases at V and 7 bases at J, with 16 bases between. The germline V gene encodes CDR1 DFQATT and CDR2 SNEGSKA (reference sequence).

The V and J genes are TRBV7-9 and TRBJ2-3; D remains ambiguous. The germline V and J ends were trimmed by 1 base and 10 bases, with 9 bases remaining between them. Looked up from germline, CDR1 is SEHNR and CDR2 is FQNEAQ (reference sequence). The CDR3 contains 12 residues. CDR3 protein: CASSLEGRAQYF. The DNA of the CDR3 is TGTGCCAGCAGCTTAGAAGGAAGAGCGCAGTATTTT.

The V call is TRBV6-5, the J call TRBJ2-3; D may be TRBD1 (5 bases). The CDR3 has 15 amino acids. V lost 2 bases, J lost 1 base, and 10 bases lay in between. Germline CDR1 reads MNHEY; CDR2 reads SVGAGI. As DNA, the CDR3 is TGTGCCAGCAGTTACACCCTGACAGGCACAGATACGCAGTATTTT. It is translated as CASSYTLTGTDTQYF.

This clonotype was seen a few times. The chain joins TRBV15 to TRBJ2-7; TRBD1 aligns across 9 bases. CDR3 length equals 18 residues. Per the germline V gene, CDR1 is LNHNV and CDR2 is YYDKDF (reference sequence). Unmatched junction bases numbered 11, after V lost 2 bases and J lost 0 bases. The CDR3 here is CATSRPGQGAGISYEQYV. Here the CDR3 DNA reads TGTGCCACCAGCAGACCGGGACAGGGAGCGGGAATCTCCTACGAGCAGTACGTC.

The rearrangement uses TRBV5-6 and TRBJ2-7; no reliable D call. Germline loops: CDR1 SGHDT, CDR2 YYEEEE. The CDR3 consists of 12 residues. V was trimmed by 4 bases and J by 6 bases, leaving 11 bases between them. The CDR3 DNA reads TGTGCCAGCAGCCCTACACAAGGCGAGCAGTACTTC. Its protein product is CASSPTQGEQYF.

V and J are TRBV9 and TRBJ2-1; D might be TRBD1 (6 bases). The germline V gene encodes CDR1 SGDLS and CDR2 YYNGEE. Trimming stripped 0 bases from V and 8 bases from J, with 18 bases between. This CDR3 comprises 16 residues. DNA of the CDR3: TGTGCCAGCAGCGTAGCTTCCGGGACAATCCTCCATGAGCAGTTCTTC. This codes for CASSVASGTILHEQFF. The full variable domain, with the rest looked up from reference TRBV9 and TRBJ2-1, is DSGVTQTPKHLITATGQRVTLRCSPRSGDLSVYWYQQSLDQGLQFLIQYYNGEERAKGNILERFSAQQFPDLHSELNLSSLELGDSALYFCASSVASGTILHEQFFGPGTRLTVL.

The rearrangement joins TRBV29-1 to TRBJ2-5; 9 nucleotides align to TRBD2. The CDR3 sequence is 13 residues long. J gave up 5 bases and V 6 bases, and 7 bases lay outside the gene matches. Per germline, CDR1 SQVTM and CDR2 ANQGSEA. The CDR3 nucleotides read TGCAGCGTAGCAGCGGGAGGTCATGAGACCCAGTACTTC. This codes for CSVAAGGHETQYF.

The chain combines TRBV28 with TRBJ2-3; TRBD1 is a possible D gene (5 bases). The V gene's germline CDR1 is MDHEN and CDR2 SYDVKM. Trimming stripped 3 bases from V and 2 bases from J, with 9 bases between. The CDR3 spans 14 residues. CDR3 in amino acids: CASSFRGNTDTQYF. CDR3 DNA sequence: TGTGCCAGCAGTTTTAGGGGCAACACAGATACGCAGTATTTT.

This clonotype has just a few counts. The chain uses TRBV10-3 and TRBJ1-5, with D perhaps TRBD1 (6 bases). Per germline, CDR1 ENHRY and CDR2 SYGVKD. Trimming removed 6 bases at V and 5 bases at J, with 11 bases between. The CDR3 spans 13 residues. Written as DNA, the CDR3 is TGTGCCATCAGACAGGGCCTGGATCAGCCCCAGCATTTT. Amino acid sequence: CAIRQGLDQPQHF.

This clonotype appeared a few times. This chain joins TRBV12-3 or TRBV12-4 and TRBJ1-1, with TRBD1 as a possible D gene (5 bases). V lost 6 bases and J lost 4, with 15 bases in between. The CDR3 contains 14 residues. Here the CDR3 reads CASSYDGRGTEAFF. The CDR3 DNA sequence: TGTGCCAGCAGCTACGACGGGAGGGGCACTGAAGCTTTCTTT.

In its sample, this clonotype was seen a few times. The V gene is TRBV15, the J gene TRBJ2-5; 9 nucleotides align to TRBD1. The CDR3 length is 18 residues. CDR1 and CDR2 (germline): LNHNV, YYDKDF (reference sequence). V trimming: 0 bases; J trimming: 2 bases; junction bases outside the gene matches: 10. CDR3 nucleotide sequence: TGTGCCACCAGCAGAGATGAAGCCAGGGGACAGGGACAAGAGACCCAGTACTTC. It codes for CATSRDEARGQGQETQYF.

This clonotype came up a few times. V is TRBV20-1 and J is TRBJ2-3; D gene ambiguous. Trimming removed 0 bases from V and 9 bases from J, with 13 bases in between. CDR1 DFQATT and CDR2 SNEGSKA come from the germline V gene (reference sequence). This CDR3 is built from 13 residues. The CDR3 sequence is CSARDGDFRTQYF. CDR3 nucleotide sequence: TGCAGTGCTAGAGATGGAGACTTTAGAACGCAGTATTTT.